These 26 T cell receptor beta chains were sequenced from one sample in a study of monozygotic twins with inflammatory bowel disease. After re-calling the 5' RACE reads, TCRdb lists one entry per CDR3 protein, DNA absent. The repertoire shows roughly 300,000 distinct CDR3 sequences; the top ten hold 5.6%. The sample was blood. All receptors come from a human donor with ulcerative colitis or Crohn's disease, or a healthy co-twin of an affected twin (not recorded which).

V usage is TRBV5-1 and J usage is TRBJ1-1. In germline, CDR1 is SGHRS, CDR2 YFSETQ. The CDR3 sequence is 14 residues long. The CDR3 spells CASTTQVGNTEAFF. The variable domain in full, completed from reference TRBV5-1 and TRBJ1-1, reads KAGVTQTPRYLIKTRGQQVTLSCSPISGHRSVSWYQQTPGQGLQFLFEYFSETQRNKGNFPGRFSGRQFSNSRSEMNVSTLELGDSALYLCASTTQVGNTEAFFGQGTRLTVV.

The chain has TRBV11-1 and TRBJ2-7; TCRdb indicates TRBD2, and absent DNA this call remains unverified. This CDR3 spans 20 amino acids. Germline V gives CDR1 SGHAT, CDR2 FQDESV (reference sequence). The CDR3 region is CASSDITGGDSGGPTYEQYF.

V gene TRBV19 combines with J gene TRBJ2-7. CDR3 length equals 14 residues. Germline V lookup: CDR1 LNHDA, CDR2 SQIVND (reference sequence). The CDR3: CASSKTSGYYEQYF.

This CDR3 is CASSFGQGAAGELFF. J is TRBJ2-2 and V is TRBV7-2; TCRdb indicates TRBD1, and absent DNA this call remains unverified. Germline CDR1 and CDR2: SGHTA and FQGNSA. This CDR3 comprises 15 residues.

This chain links TRBV7-2 with TRBJ2-5; absent DNA, TCRdb's TRBD1 call cannot be checked. The CDR3 is 13 residues long. Looked up from germline, CDR1 is SGHTA and CDR2 is FQGNSA. The CDR3 is CASSPGTQETQYF. Full variable domain (rest looked up from reference TRBV7-2 and TRBJ2-5): GAGVSQSPSNKVTEKGKDVELRCDPISGHTALYWYRQSLGQGLEFLIYFQGNSAPDKSGLPSDRFSAERTGGSVSTLTIQRTQQEDSAVYLCASSPGTQETQYFGPGTRLLVL.

The rearrangement uses TRBV14 and TRBJ2-4. The CDR3 has 15 residues. The germline gives CDR1 SGHDN, CDR2 FVKESK. The CDR3 sequence: CASSQAAIGLHIQYF.

J is TRBJ2-5 and V is TRBV7-9; the TCRdb D gene call, TRBD1, has no DNA to confirm it. Germline CDR1 and CDR2: SEHNR and FQNEAQ (reference sequence). The CDR3 is 14 residues long. The CDR3 reads CASSPGQGMETQYF.

The genes are TRBV7-2 and TRBJ1-2. The CDR3 totals 14 residues. Germline-derived CDR1 and CDR2 are SGHTA and FQGNSA. CDR3 loop: CASSLEPGTYGYTF.

The chain is built from TRBV5-1 and TRBJ1-1. The CDR3 loop spans 15 amino acids. Germline V CDR1 and CDR2: SGHRS, YFSETQ. CDR3 residues: CASSLDGSLNTEAFF.

The chain is built from TRBV4-2 and TRBJ2-3; the TRBD2 assignment by TCRdb is unverifiable without DNA. The CDR3 sequence is 15 residues long. CDR1 is LGHNA and CDR2 is YNFKEQ in the germline V gene. This CDR3 reads CASSQDLLAGATQYF.

The chain recombines TRBV4-3 with TRBJ2-1; TCRdb names TRBD1, which stays unverified in the absence of DNA. Looked up from germline, CDR1 is LGHNA and CDR2 is YSLEER. This CDR3 is built from 12 residues. CDR3 in amino acids: CASSHERGEQFF.

The V and J genes are TRBV18 and TRBJ1-6; absent DNA, TCRdb's TRBD1 call cannot be checked. Germline V gives CDR1 KGHSH, CDR2 LQKENI. This CDR3 comprises 16 residues. The CDR3 protein is CASSHRWGQGNSPLHF.

CDR3 amino acids: CASSLPGADSNTF. The rearrangement joins TRBV7-9 to TRBJ1-2; TCRdb outputs TRBD1, but without DNA this stays unchecked. The germline V gene encodes CDR1 SEHNR and CDR2 FQNEAQ (reference sequence). The CDR3 contains 13 residues.

The chain uses TRBV6-5 and TRBJ2-5. This CDR3 is 12 amino acids long. Germline lookup yields CDR1 MNHEY and CDR2 SVGAGI. This CDR3 is CASKLEGETQYF.

The chain carries TRBV7-3 and TRBJ2-2. The germline gives CDR1 SGHTA, CDR2 FQGTGA. The CDR3 covers 12 residues. CDR3 in amino acids: CASSFAGGELFF.

The chain has TRBV5-1 and TRBJ2-7; there is no DNA to check the TCRdb D call of TRBD1. Germline CDR1 reads SGHRS; CDR2 reads YFSETQ. The CDR3 contains 15 residues. The CDR3 region is CASSLFRDITYEQYF.

The chain uses TRBV4-3 and TRBJ2-1; TCRdb's D gene call, TRBD2, goes unchecked for lack of DNA. Germline assignment: CDR1 LGHNA and CDR2 YSLEER. The CDR3 totals 16 residues. CDR3 sequence: CASSLPPTSGYNEQFF.

The V gene is TRBV5-1, the J gene TRBJ1-1. Germline CDR1 and CDR2: SGHRS and YFSETQ. CDR3 size: 15 residues. CDR3 amino acids: CASSIFTLPTAEAFF.

The CDR3 loop is CASSHAGQVYGYTF. The chain recombines TRBV4-1 with TRBJ1-2; absent DNA, TCRdb's TRBD1 call cannot be checked. Germline-derived CDR1 and CDR2 are MGHRA and YSYEKL. CDR3 length equals 14 residues.

The V and J genes are TRBV18 and TRBJ1-1; the D gene TCRdb calls, TRBD1, cannot be checked with no DNA. Per germline, CDR1 KGHSH and CDR2 LQKENI. The CDR3 consists of 15 residues. Here the CDR3 reads CASSREQGLRTEAFF. Full variable domain (missing parts from reference TRBV18 and TRBJ1-1): NAGVMQNPRHLVRRRGQEARLRCSPMKGHSHVYWYRQLPEEGLKFMVYLQKENIIDESGMPKERFSAEFPKEGPSILRIQQVVRGDSAAYFCASSREQGLRTEAFFGQGTRLTVV.

The rearrangement uses TRBV28 and TRBJ1-4. The germline V gene has CDR1 MDHEN and CDR2 SYDVKM. This CDR3 is built from 15 residues. CDR3 region: CASSPGPSANEKLFF.

The chain joins TRBV3-1 to TRBJ2-3; there is no DNA to check the TCRdb D call of TRBD2. Germline V gene lookup returns CDR1 LGHDT and CDR2 YNNKEL (reference sequence). This CDR3 spans 16 amino acids. The CDR3 protein is CASSSRLAGVTDTQYF.

The chain is built from TRBV12-3 or TRBV12-4 and TRBJ1-5; TCRdb names TRBD1, which stays unverified in the absence of DNA. The CDR3 contains 15 residues. The CDR3: CASSIGQGPRQPQHF.

The rearrangement joins TRBV28 to TRBJ1-1. There are 15 residues in the CDR3. CDR1 MDHEN and CDR2 SYDVKM come from the germline V gene. Here the CDR3 reads CASSLFGVGNTEAFF.

This chain uses TRBV6-1 with TRBJ1-6; TCRdb lists TRBD1, though no DNA is available to test this call. The CDR3 length is 14 residues. CDR1 MNHNS and CDR2 SASEGT come from the germline V gene. The CDR3 loop is CASNARQGDSPLHF.

The chain has TRBV28 and TRBJ2-5; the D gene TCRdb calls, TRBD2, cannot be checked with no DNA. The CDR3 covers 14 residues. Germline CDR1 and CDR2: MDHEN and SYDVKM. The CDR3 sequence: CASWEAGNQETQYF.